This TCR beta chain derives from a study of blood T cell repertoires in COVID-19. Study at large: The study drew acute and convalescent COVID-19 samples from the United States, Italy and Spain. In each case, the material was cDNA or gDNA derived from T cells, B-cell-depleted T cells, or PBMCs.

This clone was recorded only once. The authors' processing: Amplification with reference gene primers provided the estimates of nucleated cell counts. Data came from immunoSEQ multiplex PCR; TCRdb stores just in-frame clones and leaves some out. That table supplies the V and J calls and clone size; D and trimming were determined from the DNA. Among 150,000 to 200,000 clones listed, approximately 80% were seen once. The CDR3 has 14 residues. The V gene end was trimmed by 5 bases and the J gene end by 2 bases; junction bases not matched to a gene: 4. Germline assignment: CDR1 SGHNT and CDR2 YENEEA. The TCR sequence derives from a woman of 80 years or more with active or convalescent COVID-19. The rearrangement links TRBV11-3 to TRBJ1-1, with 8 nucleotides matching TRBD1. Sequencing used peripheral blood. CDR3 DNA: TGTGCCAGCAGCGCCGACAGGGGAAACACTGAAGCTTTCTTT. This translates into CASSADRGNTEAFF.